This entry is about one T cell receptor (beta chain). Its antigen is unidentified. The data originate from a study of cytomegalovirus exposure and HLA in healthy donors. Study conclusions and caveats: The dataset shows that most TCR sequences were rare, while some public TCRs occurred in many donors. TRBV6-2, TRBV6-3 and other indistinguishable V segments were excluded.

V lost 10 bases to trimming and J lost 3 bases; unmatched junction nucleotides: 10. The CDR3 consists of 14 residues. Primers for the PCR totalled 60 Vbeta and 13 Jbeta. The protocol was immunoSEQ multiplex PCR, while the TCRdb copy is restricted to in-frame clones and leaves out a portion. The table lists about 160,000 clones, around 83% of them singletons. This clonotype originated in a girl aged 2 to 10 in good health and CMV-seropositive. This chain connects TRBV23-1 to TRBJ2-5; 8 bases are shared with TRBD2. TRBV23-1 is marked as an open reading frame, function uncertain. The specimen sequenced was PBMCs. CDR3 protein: CAIRGLVCKETQYF. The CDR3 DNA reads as TGCGCCATCCGGGGACTAGTCTGCAAAGAGACCCAGTACTTC.